What follows is one T cell receptor (beta chain) and its context. The sample comes from a study of blood T cell repertoires in COVID-19. Study-wide context: Material from acute and convalescent COVID-19 was sourced from the United States, Italy and Spain. Sources were T cells, B-cell-depleted T cells, or PBMCs; the material itself was cDNA or gDNA.

Seattle's enrolled individuals joined amid active infection and were then monitored longitudinally. Germline loops: CDR1 MNHEY, CDR2 SVGAGI. Trimming at V came to 2 bases and at J to 4 bases, leaving 4 bases not matched to a gene. The CDR3 spans 15 residues. The protocol was immunoSEQ multiplex PCR, while the TCRdb copy is restricted to in-frame clones and leaves out a portion. The repertoire holds about 160,000 clones, with around 84% as singletons. The clonotype originates from a man aged 55 to 70 with COVID-19, enrolled during active disease. This chain connects TRBV6-5 to TRBJ1-5, with 8 nucleotides matching TRBD1. Specimen: peripheral blood. CDR3 sequence (DNA): TGTGCCAGCAGTTACGGGACAGGTCTTAATCAGCCCCAGCATTTT. Translating it yields CASSYGTGLNQPQHF.